The sequence of this T cell receptor beta chain was determined in a study of cytomegalovirus exposure and HLA in healthy donors. Germline-derived CDR1 and CDR2 are SGHDN and FVKESK. V was pared by 0 bases and J by 5 bases, with 10 bases between. The CDR3 runs to 15 residues. The PCR had 60 Vbeta and 13 Jbeta primers. Method: immunoSEQ multiplex PCR; TCRdb's copy keeps in-frame clones and lacks some. Of about 110,000 clones in the sample, roughly 70% were seen once. The sample taken for sequencing was PBMCs. This sequence was found in a male donor in good health and CMV-seropositive. This rearrangement joins TRBV14 to TRBJ2-2; TRBD2 might be the D (5 bases). The CDR3 DNA sequence: TGTGCCAGCAGCCAAGACCGGGGTGTTACCGGGGAGCTGTTTTTT. It codes for CASSQDRGVTGELFF.